This T cell receptor (beta chain) was identified during a study of T cells in Graves' hyperthyroidism and ophthalmopathy. Findings and caveats of the study: Patients with ophthalmopathy were separated from those with stable hyperthyroidism by a 13 V-J model.

This CDR3 is built from 16 residues. Trimming cost V 2 bases and J 0 bases, with 14 bases left between them. Germline V gene lookup returns CDR1 GTSNPN and CDR2 SVGIG (reference sequence). Amplification targeted TCR beta CDR3 regions from RNA transcripts. With the HTBI primer set, the TCR CDR3 went through a first round of RT-PCR. TCRdb re-derived calls from the multiplex PCR reads in MiXCR, one entry per CDR3 protein. The sample lists 450,000 to 650,000 distinct CDR3 sequences, more than 15% seen once, with approximately 18% in the top ten. Details on this clonotype: What it binds is unknown.

Uncontrolled infections, other autoimmune diseases, pregnancy or lactation led to exclusion of patients. The origin of this receptor is a woman aged 18-30 years with Graves' ophthalmopathy. This chain joins TRBV30 and TRBJ1-5, with D tentatively TRBD1 (6 bases). Specimen: blood. In nucleotides, the CDR3 is TGTGCCTGGAGTCCAACTGGACAGCCTAGCAATCAGCCCCAGCATTTT. Its translation: CAWSPTGQPSNQPQHF.